The table lists the clone carrying this TCR beta chain with a few counts. Its antigen is not known. This entry belongs to a study of T cell repertoires in cytomegalovirus infection. The study's findings and limits: Of the TCR beta families, the public ones yielded a cumulative frequency that identified carriers of CMV plus the relevant HLA.

The CDR3 is 14 amino acids. V gave up 2 bases and J gave up 4 bases, with 11 bases separating them. Germline V gives CDR1 LGHNA, CDR2 YSLEER. TCRdb itself ran the reads through MiXCR, one entry per CDR3 protein. The sample lists about 600,000 distinct CDR3 sequences; 24% were seen once. This TCR was sampled from a human donor in good health (CMV status not recorded). Some clones in this sample may be carry-over from other donors' samples. The V gene is TRBV4-3, the J gene TRBJ1-1; D is perhaps TRBD1 (5 bases). Material for sequencing was CD8+ T cells from PBMCs. The CDR3 DNA sequence: TGCGCCAGCAGCCAAAGTCGGGGCGGCACTGAAGCTTTCTTT. This translates into CASSQSRGGTEAFF.